The rows below give T cell receptor beta chains drawn from one sample of a study of blood T cells in healthy people across ages. MiXCR was run by TCRdb on the 5' RACE reads, yielding one entry per CDR3 protein. This table holds 800,000 to 950,000 distinct CDR3 sequences, 25% to 35% found once. These data also formed part of another study, on T cells of mothers and their children.

Sequencing used blood. Receptors originate from a woman aged 40 to 50 in good health. The CDR3 runs from the conserved cysteine through the conserved F or W. The order of the fields is V gene, D gene, CDR3 protein. A D gene is named only where the DNA matches it firmly.

V gene: TRBV20-1; D gene: TRBD2; CDR3 protein: CSASTSGGAMTTQYF
V gene: TRBV16; D gene: NA; CDR3 protein: CASSQSTAIREKLFF
V gene: TRBV27; D gene: NA; CDR3 protein: CASSQGGYTEAFF
V gene: TRBV4-2; D gene: TRBD2; CDR3 protein: CASSQDLRGGAGETQYF
V gene: TRBV20-1; D gene: TRBD2; CDR3 protein: CSASPGLAGYNEQFF
V gene: TRBV6-6; D gene: NA; CDR3 protein: CASSYGGVSGNTIYF
V gene: TRBV12-3/TRBV12-4; D gene: NA; CDR3 protein: CASTLQGTGAEAFF
V gene: TRBV7-2; D gene: NA; CDR3 protein: CASREGGSKNIQYF
V gene: TRBV7-2; D gene: TRBD1; CDR3 protein: CASSSDRGRSQPQHF
V gene: TRBV24-1; D gene: NA; CDR3 protein: CATSDSYREWFF
V gene: TRBV27; D gene: TRBD1; CDR3 protein: CASSLRDRGQPEQFF
V gene: TRBV3-1; D gene: NA; CDR3 protein: CASSQGLVRETQYF
V gene: TRBV7-9; D gene: NA; CDR3 protein: CASSSHLQNTNTEAFF
V gene: TRBV18; D gene: TRBD1; CDR3 protein: CASSGQGEYEQYF